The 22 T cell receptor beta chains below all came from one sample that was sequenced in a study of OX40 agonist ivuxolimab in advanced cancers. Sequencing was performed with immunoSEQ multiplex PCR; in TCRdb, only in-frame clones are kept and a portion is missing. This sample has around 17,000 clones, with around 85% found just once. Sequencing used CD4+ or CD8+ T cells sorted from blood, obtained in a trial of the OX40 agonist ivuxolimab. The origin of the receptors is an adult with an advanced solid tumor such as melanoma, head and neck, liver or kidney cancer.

The CDR3 spells CASSLVWAPGNEQFF. CDR3 sequence (DNA): TGTGCCAGCAGCTTAGTATGGGCCCCAGGCAATGAGCAGTTCTTC. The chain couples TRBV7-8 to TRBJ2-1, with no clear D. The CDR3 spans 15 residues. The V gene's germline CDR1 is SGHVS and CDR2 FQNEAQ. V was shortened by 1 base and J by 6 bases, with 13 bases between the two germline ends.

The CDR3 loop reads CASSLGLAGGGDEQFF. The CDR3 nucleotides read TGTGCCAGCAGCTTAGGGCTAGCGGGAGGGGGGGATGAGCAGTTCTTC. V gene TRBV7-9 combines with J gene TRBJ2-1; 12 bases are shared with TRBD2. Trimming cost V 1 base and J 8 bases; bases outside gene matches: 6. CDR3 length equals 16 residues. Germline values: CDR1 SEHNR, CDR2 FQNEAQ (reference sequence). Variable domain in full (rest from reference TRBV7-9 and TRBJ2-1): DTGVSQNPRHKITKRGQNVTFRCDPISEHNRLYWYRQTLGQGPEFLTYFQNEAQLEKSRLLSDRFSAERPKGSFSTLEIQRTEQGDSAMYLCASSLGLAGGGDEQFFGPGTRLTVL.

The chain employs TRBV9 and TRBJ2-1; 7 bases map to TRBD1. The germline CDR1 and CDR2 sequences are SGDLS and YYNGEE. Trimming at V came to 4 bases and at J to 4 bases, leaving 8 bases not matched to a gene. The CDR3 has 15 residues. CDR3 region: CASSLRDSKYNEQFF. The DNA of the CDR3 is TGTGCCAGCAGCCTACGGGACAGCAAATACAATGAGCAGTTCTTC.

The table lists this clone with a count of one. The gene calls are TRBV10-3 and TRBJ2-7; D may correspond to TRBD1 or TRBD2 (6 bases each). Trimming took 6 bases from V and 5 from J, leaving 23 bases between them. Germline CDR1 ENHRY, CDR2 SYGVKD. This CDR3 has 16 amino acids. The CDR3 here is CAIREGGGDRPHEQYF. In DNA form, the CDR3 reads TGTGCCATCAGAGAGGGGGGCGGCGACCGCCCTCACGAGCAGTACTTC.

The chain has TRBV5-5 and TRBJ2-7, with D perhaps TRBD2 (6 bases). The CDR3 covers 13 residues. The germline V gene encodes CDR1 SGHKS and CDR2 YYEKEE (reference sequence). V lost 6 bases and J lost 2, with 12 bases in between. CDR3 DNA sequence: TGTGCCAGCACCGACACGGGGGCCTACGAGCAGTACTTC. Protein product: CASTDTGAYEQYF.

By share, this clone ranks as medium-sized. The CDR3 bases are TGTGCCAGTAGACAGGGGTCCGGGGAGCTGTTTTTT. This gives the protein CASRQGSGELFF. V usage is TRBV7-9 and J usage is TRBJ2-2; 8 bases match TRBD1. CDR3 length: 12 amino acids. Germline V gives CDR1 SEHNR, CDR2 FQNEAQ (reference sequence). The ends lost 9 bases at V and 6 bases at J; junction bases unmatched: 3.

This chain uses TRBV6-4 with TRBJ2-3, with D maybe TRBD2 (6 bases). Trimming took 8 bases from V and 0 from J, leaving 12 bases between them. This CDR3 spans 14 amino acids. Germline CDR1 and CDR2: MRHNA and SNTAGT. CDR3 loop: CASSAGGSTDTQYF. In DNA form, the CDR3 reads TGTGCCAGCTCGGCCGGGGGTAGCACAGATACGCAGTATTTT.

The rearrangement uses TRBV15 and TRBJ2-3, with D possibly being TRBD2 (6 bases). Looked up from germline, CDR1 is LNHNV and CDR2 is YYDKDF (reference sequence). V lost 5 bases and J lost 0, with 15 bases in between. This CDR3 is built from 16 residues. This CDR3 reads CATSVGLPLSTDTQYF. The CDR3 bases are TGTGCCACCAGCGTGGGACTCCCCTTGAGCACAGATACGCAGTATTTT.

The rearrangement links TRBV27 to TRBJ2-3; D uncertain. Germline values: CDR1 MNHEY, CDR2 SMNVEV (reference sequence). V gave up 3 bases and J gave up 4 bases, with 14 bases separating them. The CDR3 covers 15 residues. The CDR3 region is CASSFFATMADTQYF. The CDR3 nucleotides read TGTGCCAGCAGTTTTTTCGCTACCATGGCAGATACGCAGTATTTT.

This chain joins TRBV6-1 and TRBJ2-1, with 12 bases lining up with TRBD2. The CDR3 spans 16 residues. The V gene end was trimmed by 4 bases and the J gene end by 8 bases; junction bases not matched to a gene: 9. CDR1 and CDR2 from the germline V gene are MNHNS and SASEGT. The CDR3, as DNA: TGTGCCAGCAGTGCCTTACTAGCGGGAGGTCTGGATGAGCAGTTCTTC. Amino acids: CASSALLAGGLDEQFF.

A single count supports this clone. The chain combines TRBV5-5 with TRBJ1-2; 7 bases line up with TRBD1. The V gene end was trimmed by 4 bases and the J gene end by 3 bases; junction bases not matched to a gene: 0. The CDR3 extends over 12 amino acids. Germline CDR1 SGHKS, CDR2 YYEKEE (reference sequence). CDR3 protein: CASSGTDYGYTF. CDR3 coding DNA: TGTGCCAGCAGCGGGACAGACTATGGCTACACCTTC.

CDR3 region: CASSQTPEGSLKGYTF. For the CDR3, the DNA is TGCGCCAGCAGCCAAACCCCAGAAGGGTCCCTAAAAGGCTACACCTTC. The chain has TRBV4-1 and TRBJ1-2; D is unresolved. Trimming left V 2 bases short and J 8 bases short, with 21 bases between. CDR3 length: 16 amino acids. CDR1 is MGHRA, CDR2 YSYEKL, per germline.

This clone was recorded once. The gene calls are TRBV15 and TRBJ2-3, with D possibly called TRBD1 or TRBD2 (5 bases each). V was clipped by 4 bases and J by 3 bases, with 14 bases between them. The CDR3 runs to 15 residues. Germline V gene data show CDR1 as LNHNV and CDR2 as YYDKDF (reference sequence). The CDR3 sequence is CATSTGRGGTDTQYF. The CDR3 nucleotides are TGTGCCACCAGCACCGGACGGGGCGGGACAGATACGCAGTATTTT.

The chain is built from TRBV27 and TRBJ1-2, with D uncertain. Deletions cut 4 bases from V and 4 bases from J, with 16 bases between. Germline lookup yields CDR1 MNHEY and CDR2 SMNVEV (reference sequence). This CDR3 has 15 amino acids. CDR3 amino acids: CASSSSGGSPYGYTF. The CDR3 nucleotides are TGTGCCAGCAGTTCGTCAGGTGGGTCGCCCTATGGCTACACCTTC.

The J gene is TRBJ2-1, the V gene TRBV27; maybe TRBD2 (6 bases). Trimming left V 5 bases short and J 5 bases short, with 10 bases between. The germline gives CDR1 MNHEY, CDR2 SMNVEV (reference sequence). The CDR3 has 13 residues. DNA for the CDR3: TGTGCCAGCAGTCGGGGACTTCACAATGAGCAGTTCTTC. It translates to CASSRGLHNEQFF.

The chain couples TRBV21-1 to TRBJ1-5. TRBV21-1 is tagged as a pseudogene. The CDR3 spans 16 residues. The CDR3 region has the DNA TGTGCCAGCAGCCCAAGAGAGGGCGGGGAAGCCCAGCCCCAGCATTTT. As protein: CASSPREGGEAQPQHF.

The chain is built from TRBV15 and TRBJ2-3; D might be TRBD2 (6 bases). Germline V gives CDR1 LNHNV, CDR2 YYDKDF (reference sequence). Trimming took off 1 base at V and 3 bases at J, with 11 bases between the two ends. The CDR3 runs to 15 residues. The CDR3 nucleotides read TGTGCCACCAGCAGAGCCCAGGGAGGTACAGATACGCAGTATTTT. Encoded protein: CATSRAQGGTDTQYF.

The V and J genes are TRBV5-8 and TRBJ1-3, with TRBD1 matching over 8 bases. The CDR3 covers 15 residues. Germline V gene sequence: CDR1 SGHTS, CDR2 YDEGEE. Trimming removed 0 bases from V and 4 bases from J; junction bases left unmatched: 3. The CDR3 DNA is TGTGCCAGCAGCTTGGGGACAGGGATAGGAAACACCATATATTTT. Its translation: CASSLGTGIGNTIYF.

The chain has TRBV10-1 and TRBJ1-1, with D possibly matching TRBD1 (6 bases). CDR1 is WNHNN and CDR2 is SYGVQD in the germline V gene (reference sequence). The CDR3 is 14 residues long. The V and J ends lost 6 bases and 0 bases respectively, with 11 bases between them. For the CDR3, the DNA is TGCGCCAGCAGGGCCACAGGGATGAACACTGAAGCTTTCTTT. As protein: CASRATGMNTEAFF.

CDR3 sequence (DNA): TGTGCCAGCAGTTTCCCCGGATACTACGAGCAGTACTTC. Translated, it gives CASSFPGYYEQYF. The chain couples TRBV28 to TRBJ2-7; no clear D. With 3 bases removed from V and 3 bases from J, the gap between germline ends came to 9 bases. CDR3 size: 13 residues. Germline V gives CDR1 MDHEN, CDR2 SYDVKM.

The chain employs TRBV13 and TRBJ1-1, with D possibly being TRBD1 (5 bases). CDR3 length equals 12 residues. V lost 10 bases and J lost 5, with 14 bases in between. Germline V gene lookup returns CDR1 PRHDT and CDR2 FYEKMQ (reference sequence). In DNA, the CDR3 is TGTGCCACCTCCCAGGGAGAGACTGAAGCTTTCTTT. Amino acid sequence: CATSQGETEAFF.

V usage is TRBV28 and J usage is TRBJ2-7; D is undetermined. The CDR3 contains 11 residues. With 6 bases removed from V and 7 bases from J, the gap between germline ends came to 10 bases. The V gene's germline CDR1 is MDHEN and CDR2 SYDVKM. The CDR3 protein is CASSPLREQYF. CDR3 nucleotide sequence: TGTGCCAGCAGCCCCCTGAGGGAGCAGTACTTC. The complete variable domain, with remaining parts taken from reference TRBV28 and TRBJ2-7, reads DVKVTQSSRYLVKRTGEKVFLECVQDMDHENMFWYRQDPGLGLRLIYFSYDVKMKEKGDIPEGYSVSREKKERFSLILESASTNQTSMYLCASSPLREQYFGPGTRLTVT.